A single sample is the source of the 23 T cell receptor beta chains below, sequenced in a study of T cell responses to AZD1222 COVID-19 vaccine. The method was immunoSEQ multiplex PCR; TCRdb's version includes in-frame clones alone and lacks a portion of them. The sample contains roughly 66,000 clones, more than 75% of which appear only once. The source was peripheral blood, collected 28 days after the second dose of the MenACWY control vaccine. Receptors originate from an adult who received the MenACWY meningococcal vaccine as a control.

V usage is TRBV14 and J usage is TRBJ1-1; no clear D gene. CDR1 and CDR2 from the germline V gene are SGHDN and FVKESK. The CDR3 extends over 13 amino acids. V lost 3 bases to trimming and J lost 4 bases, with 9 bases between them. The CDR3 DNA reads as TGTGCCAGCAGCCAGACGGAGTTCACTGAAGCTTTCTTT. This codes for CASSQTEFTEAFF.

The chain has TRBV11-3 and TRBJ2-3; D is perhaps TRBD2 (6 bases). The V end lost 0 bases, the J end lost 5 bases, and 9 bases lay between the germline ends. CDR1 and CDR2 (germline): SGHNT, YENEEA. The CDR3 covers 14 residues. The CDR3 sequence is CASSLDPSVDTQYF. The CDR3 DNA reads TGTGCCAGCAGCTTAGATCCTAGCGTAGATACGCAGTATTTT.

The chain is built from TRBV2 and TRBJ1-5; D gene ambiguous. In germline, CDR1 is SNHLY, CDR2 FYNNEI. V lost 5 bases, J lost 0 bases, and 8 bases lay in between. The CDR3 length is 14 residues. CDR3 nucleotide sequence: TGTGCCAGCAGTTCCCGGGATAGCAATCAGCCCCAGCATTTT. This codes for CASSSRDSNQPQHF.

The rearrangement joins TRBV27 to TRBJ2-1, with 7 positions matching TRBD2. J gave up 0 bases and V 3 bases, and 2 bases lay outside the gene matches. Germline CDR1 is MNHEY and CDR2 is SMNVEV (reference sequence). This CDR3 has 15 amino acids. CDR3 loop: CASSFSGYSYNEQFF. Written as DNA, the CDR3 is TGTGCCAGCAGTTTTAGCGGGTACTCCTACAATGAGCAGTTCTTC.

The chain carries TRBV27 and TRBJ1-3; D perhaps matches TRBD1 (6 bases). Germline CDR1 is MNHEY and CDR2 is SMNVEV (reference sequence). V lost 4 bases and J lost 4, with 8 bases in between. The CDR3 length is 13 residues. CDR3 sequence: CASSSGVGNTIYF. In DNA form, the CDR3 reads TGTGCCAGCAGTTCAGGGGTCGGAAACACCATATATTTT.

The rearrangement joins TRBV28 to TRBJ1-1; tentative D call: TRBD1 (5 bases). The CDR3 is 12 amino acids. Deletions cut 0 bases from V and 10 bases from J, with 9 bases between. Per the germline V gene, CDR1 is MDHEN and CDR2 is SYDVKM. Here the CDR3 reads CASSLWGRGAFF. CDR3 DNA sequence: TGTGCCAGCAGTTTATGGGGGAGGGGAGCTTTCTTT. The variable domain in full, with the rest retrieved from reference TRBV28 and TRBJ1-1, is DVKVTQSSRYLVKRTGEKVFLECVQDMDHENMFWYRQDPGLGLRLIYFSYDVKMKEKGDIPEGYSVSREKKERFSLILESASTNQTSMYLCASSLWGRGAFFGQGTRLTVV.

This clone was observed a handful of times. The chain recombines TRBV7-2 with TRBJ2-5, with D unclear. V was cut by 5 bases and J by 5 bases, with 12 bases left in between. The CDR3 consists of 13 residues. The germline CDR1 and CDR2 sequences are SGHTA and FQGNSA. CDR3 sequence: CASSPPPRETQYF. CDR3 bases: TGTGCCAGCAGCCCGCCCCCCCGGGAGACCCAGTACTTC.

This clone was seen just once. The chain couples TRBV2 to TRBJ2-2, with D unresolved. This CDR3 is built from 14 residues. CDR1 is SNHLY, CDR2 FYNNEI, per germline. V was trimmed by 4 bases and J by 2 bases, leaving 8 bases between them. The CDR3 loop is CASSVGINTGELFF. The CDR3 region has the DNA TGTGCCAGCAGTGTAGGGATTAACACCGGGGAGCTGTTTTTT.

This clone came up a few times. This rearrangement joins TRBV28 to TRBJ2-7; a possible D gene is TRBD1 (5 bases). The CDR3 spans 12 residues. Germline V gives CDR1 MDHEN, CDR2 SYDVKM. V was pared by 6 bases and J by 6 bases, with 12 bases between. CDR3 protein: CASRPRVGEQYF. CDR3 bases: TGTGCCAGCAGGCCCAGGGTTGGCGAGCAGTACTTC.

This clone was seen a few times. In nucleotides, the CDR3 is TGTGCCAGCAGCCCGAGGTTGGTGCCGAACACCGGGGAGCTGTTTTTT. As protein: CASSPRLVPNTGELFF. This chain joins TRBV27 and TRBJ2-2, with D unclear. The CDR3 consists of 16 residues. Trimming took 6 bases from V and 0 from J, leaving 14 bases between them. Germline V gives CDR1 MNHEY, CDR2 SMNVEV (reference sequence).

The chain carries TRBV7-9 and TRBJ2-7; D is undetermined. The V gene lost 5 bases and the J gene lost 6 bases, with 11 bases spanning the gap. The CDR3 covers 12 residues. Germline V CDR1 and CDR2: SEHNR, FQNEAQ (reference sequence). CDR3 protein: CASSRPGVEQYF. CDR3 DNA sequence: TGTGCCAGCAGCCGACCGGGCGTCGAGCAGTACTTC. Complete variable domain (other parts from reference TRBV7-9 and TRBJ2-7): DTGVSQNPRHKITKRGQNVTFRCDPISEHNRLYWYRQTLGQGPEFLTYFQNEAQLEKSRLLSDRFSAERPKGSFSTLEIQRTEQGDSAMYLCASSRPGVEQYFGPGTRLTVT.

The chain employs TRBV7-9 and TRBJ2-3; no clear D gene. Germline loops: CDR1 SEHNR, CDR2 FQNEAQ (reference sequence). V shed 3 bases and J shed 9 bases, with 13 bases lying between them. There are 13 residues in the CDR3. CDR3 nucleotide sequence: TGTGCCAGCAGCTTTAACTACCGAACAACGCAGTATTTT. It yields the protein CASSFNYRTTQYF.

J is TRBJ1-1 and V is TRBV4-3, with D maybe TRBD1 (6 bases). This CDR3 region has 17 residues. The V gene's germline CDR1 is LGHNA and CDR2 YSLEER. V was clipped by 0 bases and J by 2 bases, with 16 bases between them. The CDR3 spells CASSQERTGLSNTEAFF. CDR3 sequence (DNA): TGCGCCAGCAGCCAAGAAAGAACAGGGCTTTCAAACACTGAAGCTTTCTTT.

V and J are TRBV7-2 and TRBJ1-5; D is possibly TRBD1 (5 bases). Germline loops: CDR1 SGHTA, CDR2 FQGNSA. The CDR3 has 15 residues. Trimming took 2 bases from V and 2 from J, leaving 10 bases between them. The CDR3 coding sequence is TGTGCCAGCAGCTTACAGGGAGGCGGCAATCAGCCCCAGCATTTT. Encoded protein: CASSLQGGGNQPQHF.

This clone was detected only once. The chain couples TRBV23-1 to TRBJ2-7; D gene uncertain. TRBV23-1 is given ORF status, its function remaining uncertain. The CDR3 runs 9 residues. V was pared by 9 bases and J by 6 bases, with 6 bases between. This CDR3 reads CASSGEQYF. The CDR3 DNA sequence: TGCGCCAGTTCAGGCGAGCAGTACTTC.

V and J are TRBV5-5 and TRBJ2-7, with a weak D call TRBD2 (6 bases). The CDR3 runs to 16 residues. V gave up 3 bases and J gave up 2 bases, with 18 bases separating them. Germline V gene lookup returns CDR1 SGHKS and CDR2 YYEKEE (reference sequence). The CDR3 coding sequence is TGTGCCAGCAGCTCGGGTTTGGGGAGGATGGCCTACGAGCAGTACTTC. It is translated as CASSSGLGRMAYEQYF.

V usage is TRBV3-1 (or the pseudogene TRBV3-2) and J usage is TRBJ1-3; 11 bases align to TRBD1. CDR3 length: 18 amino acids. Germline V gene sequence: CDR1 LGHDT, CDR2 YNNKEL (reference sequence). The J segment lost 2 bases and the V segment lost 3 bases, leaving 9 bases of the junction unmatched. Here the CDR3 reads CASSQPGQGVAAGNTIYF. CDR3 in DNA: TGTGCCAGCAGCCAGCCGGGACAGGGGGTCGCTGCTGGAAACACCATATATTTT.

This chain joins TRBV6-2 or TRBV6-3 and TRBJ2-7; unclear D gene. V was shortened by 4 bases and J by 2 bases, with 9 bases between the two germline ends. The germline V gene encodes CDR1 MNHEY and CDR2 SVGEGT. The CDR3 totals 13 residues. CDR3 DNA: TGTGCCAGCAGTTTTCCCGAGACCTACGAGCAGTACTTC. Protein product: CASSFPETYEQYF.

The V call is TRBV7-2, the J call TRBJ1-1; no firm D call. V dropped 6 bases and J dropped 8 bases, with 13 bases sitting between them. Germline V gives CDR1 SGHTA, CDR2 FQGNSA. This CDR3 is built from 12 residues. CDR3 bases: TGTGCCAGCAGGCCAACGACCGCAGAAGCTTTCTTT. Translated, it gives CASRPTTAEAFF.

The chain couples TRBV25-1 to TRBJ1-4; D is unclear. Trimming removed 10 bases from V and 5 bases from J, with 8 bases in between. The CDR3 extends over 11 amino acids. From germline, CDR1 is MGHDK and CDR2 SYGVNS. CDR3 region: CATQHNEKLFF. The CDR3 region has the DNA TGTGCCACCCAACACAATGAAAAACTGTTTTTT. The full variable domain, rest sourced from reference TRBV25-1 and TRBJ1-4, is EADIYQTPRYLVIGTGKKITLECSQTMGHDKMYWYQQDPGMELHLIHYSYGVNSTEKGDLSSESTVSRIRTEHFPLTLESARPSHTSQYLCATQHNEKLFFGSGTQLSVL.

This clone was counted a single time. The V call is TRBV29-1, the J call TRBJ1-1, with D uncertain. Germline V gene lookup returns CDR1 SQVTM and CDR2 ANQGSEA. The V end was cut by 7 bases, the J end by 3 bases, with 12 bases between. The CDR3 has 12 amino acids. CDR3 region: CSARSRDTEAFF. Written as DNA, the CDR3 is TGCAGCGCCCGGTCCCGCGACACTGAAGCTTTCTTT. The whole variable domain, filled in from reference TRBV29-1 and TRBJ1-1, reads SAVISQKPSRDICQRGTSLTIQCQVDSQVTMMFWYRQQPGQSLTLIATANQGSEATYESGFVIDKFPISRPNLTFSTLTVSNMSPEDSSIYLCSARSRDTEAFFGQGTRLTVV.

The rearrangement uses TRBV7-8 and TRBJ2-1; no clear D. Trimming pared 11 bases from V and 0 bases from J, leaving 8 bases between. In germline, CDR1 is SGHVS, CDR2 FQNEAQ. The CDR3 sequence is 12 residues long. CDR3: CAVVSSYNEQFF. In DNA form, the CDR3 reads TGTGCCGTGGTTAGCTCCTACAATGAGCAGTTCTTC.

V and J are TRBV6-2 or TRBV6-3 and TRBJ1-6; no firm D call. The V and J ends lost 2 bases and 2 bases respectively, with 7 bases between them. This CDR3 region has 15 residues. The germline V gene has CDR1 MNHEY and CDR2 SVGEGT. The CDR3 nucleotides read TGTGCCAGCAGTTACCGGGTCGCCTATAATTCACCCCTCCACTTT. Encoded protein: CASSYRVAYNSPLHF.